Sequencing of this TCR beta chain was carried out in a study of blood T cell repertoires in COVID-19 (dated by TCRdb to between 2020 and 2021). About the study as a whole: Samples covering the acute and convalescent phases of COVID-19 were provided by collaborators in the United States, Italy and Spain. The prospective study material was composed of cDNA or gDNA derived from T cells, B-cell-depleted T cells, or PBMCs. Deeply sampled blood TCRbeta repertoires from subjects exposed to, actively infected with, or recovered from COVID-19 were included in the dataset. The repertoires were released in a freely available public database meant as a resource for research on the immune response to SARS-CoV-2. Samples were obtained from the ongoing ImmuneRACE study (first 160 participants) and from 1,200 or so subjects provided by 6 global collaborators. A de-identified subject ID, COVID-19 status, age in years and sex were almost always included in the sample metadata. Where available, HLA class I and class II types were obtained from metadata supplied by the sample provider rather than from assay-based typing. On the study overall, not on this receptor specifically: The quantity of clinical and demographic metadata differed by source and by participant and was supplied without curation.

The cysteine opens and the phenylalanine closes a CDR3 of 14 amino acids. Of the read, only the CDR3 DNA is kept; its 42 bases are in frame from base 1. Trimming takes 4 bases from V and 0 bases from J, and the germline ends sit 8 bases apart. As encoded in the germline V gene, CDR1 is SGHRS while CDR2 is YFSETQ. In its sample, this clone was seen a few times. Its binding antigen is unknown. The record has no base qualities; no much larger clone is one base away. The immunoSEQ Assay, a bias-controlled multiplex PCR, was used to amplify TCRbeta CDR3 regions from genomic DNA. The published analysis was carried out like this. The number of nucleated cells in each sample was estimated by amplification of reference gene primers within the assay. To quantify the absolute abundance of each unique TCRbeta CDR3 rearrangement, sequence reads were collapsed and filtered. Productive Simpson clonality was computed per sample as the square root of Simpson's diversity index over productive rearrangements. TCRdb obtained this table from immuneACCESS and retained in-frame rearrangements with V and J assigned. These tables miss some clones; where compared with another copy, unresolved V genes account for less than half of the shortfall, and the remainder is unexplained. Clone size and V and J calls were adopted from that table, with D and trimming inferred from the DNA. For this sample the table gives under 450,000 clones, of which over 75% were detected only once. Approximately 3% of the sample rests with the top ten.

Enrolling through a virtual design, the prospective study's participants ranged in age from roughly 18 to 95 years and lived across about two dozen United States geographic areas. To assign participants to cohorts, the prospective study relied on clinical history that participants themselves reported in a screening survey and a study questionnaire. ImmuneRACE Cohort 3 recovered participants were defined by two consecutive negative NP/OP PCR tests, healthcare professional clearance, or symptom resolution. Each participant in the prospective study had whole blood, serum and a nasopharyngeal or oropharyngeal swab collected by mobile phlebotomists. Participants in the prospective study had the option to provide additional blood draws and questionnaires over an approximately two-month period. Before DNA extraction, prospective study blood samples were shipped either frozen or at room temperature.

The specimen was PBMCs or T cells enriched from blood (not recorded which). The sequence is built from TRBV5-1 and TRBJ1-3, with TRBD1 perhaps the D gene, on 6 matching bases. This sequence was found in a woman aged 25 to 39 who had recovered from COVID-19. The DNA sequence is as follows: TGCGCCAGCAGCGCGGACAGCTCTGGAAACACCATATATTTT. This encodes CASSADSSGNTIYF.